This TCR beta chain was profiled in a study of T cell responses to AZD1222 COVID-19 vaccine. Trimming removed 6 bases at V and 5 bases at J, with 11 bases between. There are 13 residues in the CDR3. Germline-derived CDR1 and CDR2 are MNHEY and SVGEGT. With regard to this clone: The antigen is undetermined.

Sequenced by immunoSEQ multiplex PCR; TCRdb stores in-frame clones only, minus some. The data contain 65,000 to 75,000 clones, around four fifths of them singletons. Overall study findings and caveats: At study baseline, merely five or six AZD1222 recipients were seropositive.

The receptor was isolated from an adult in good health. The chain uses TRBV6-2 or TRBV6-3 and TRBJ2-1, with a tentative D call TRBD1 (6 bases). The sequencing used peripheral blood, collected on day 0 of AZD1222 vaccination. CDR3 nucleotides: TGTGCCAGCAGCCTTGAGGGGGACAATGAGCAGTTCTTC. Its protein is CASSLEGDNEQFF.